This paragraph reports one T cell receptor beta chain. The target antigen is unknown. This record belongs to a study of T cell repertoires in cytomegalovirus infection. About the study: Both CMV infection and a matching HLA type were indicated by public TCR beta signatures.

Findings and limits, study-wide: HLA-C-restricted CMV clonotypes gave the most frequent clonotype in two of eight donors. Summed public TCR beta family frequency identified CMV carriers bearing the relevant HLA.

The CDR3 has 14 amino acids. V was clipped by 5 bases and J by 0 bases, with 10 bases between them. The V gene's germline CDR1 is MNHEY and CDR2 SMNVEV (reference sequence). TCRdb re-analysed the reads in MiXCR, keeping a single row per CDR3 protein. Found here are hundreds of thousands of distinct CDR3 sequences, roughly 15% of them singletons; the top ten hold around 12%. The chain recombines TRBV27 with TRBJ1-2, with D unresolved. The sequencing sample was made of PBMCs. This sequence originates from a human donor in good health (CMV status not recorded). Some clones in this sample may be carry-over from other donors' samples. CDR3 sequence (DNA): TGTGCCAGCAGTACCGGACGAACTAACTATGGCTACACCTTC. It encodes CASSTGRTNYGYTF.